This T cell receptor (beta chain) was observed in a study of blood T cells in healthy people across ages. Through a sample-barcoded 5' primer and a J-beta primer mix, a second PCR was run for roughly 6 to 12 cycles. TCRdb recomputed calls from the 5' RACE reads with MiXCR, one row per CDR3 protein. The table includes roughly 800,000 distinct CDR3 sequences, approximately 25% detected once. This CDR3 region has 14 residues. Per the germline V gene, CDR1 is DFQATT and CDR2 is SNEGSKA (reference sequence). Trimming took off 5 bases at V and 5 bases at J, with 15 bases between the two ends. Overall study results and limits: As age increased, TCR beta diversity per million T cells fell in a roughly linear fashion.

This clonotype has only a few counts. What it binds is unknown. The same data also contributed to another study, on T cells of mothers and their children. That study adds: Every mother produced more than 8.5 million TCR beta CDR3 reads, whereas every child provided 3 million to 3.5 million. Persistent microchimeric T cell clones were sought, and none were detected.

Sequencing input: blood. The sequence came from a boy under 18 in good health. The genes are TRBV20-1 and TRBJ1-4; tentative D call: TRBD1 (5 bases). The CDR3 spells CSAGGGRVNEKLFF. CDR3 nucleotide sequence: TGCAGTGCTGGCGGGGGGAGGGTCAATGAAAAACTGTTTTTT.